This TCR beta chain was obtained from a study of graft-versus-host responses after intestinal transplantation. About the research overall: Transplants were multivisceral, liver-intestinal, or isolated intestinal.

Some clones are missing from TCRdb's copy, which holds only in-frame ones; the method was immunoSEQ multiplex PCR. The data contain about 99,000 clones, about 90% of them seen just once; the ten biggest clones take up over 0.8%. Trimming took off 5 bases at V and 12 bases at J, with 22 bases between the two ends. The length of the CDR3 is 14 residues. Germline CDR1 reads LNHDA; CDR2 reads SQIVND (reference sequence). Comments on this clone: Antigen specificity is unknown.

Study outcomes and limitations: Detected in recipient marrow were GvH clones, some of which were first observed in ileum or blood.

The receptor's source is a human donor who received an intestinal transplant. This chain uses TRBV19 with TRBJ1-1; D perhaps matches TRBD1 (5 bases). The sequenced sample was unstimulated CD4+ T cells sorted from spleen or lymph node cells, obtained before intestinal transplant. The CDR3 DNA sequence: TGTGCCAGTAGTTCTCTGGGTCCCCTACAGGCAACTTTCTTT. Translation gives CASSSLGPLQATFF.